The 26 T cell receptor beta chains below come from one sample, sequenced in a study of CD8 T cells in ankylosing spondylitis. TCRdb reprocessed the 5' RACE reads via MiXCR and lists one record per CDR3 protein. There are roughly 230,000 distinct CDR3 sequences in the sample; roughly a tenth occur only once, and approximately 2.5% lies in the top ten. Sequencing was performed on blood, either unsorted or a sorted T cell fraction (not recorded which). The receptors originated from a male donor with ankylosing spondylitis or in good health (not recorded which).

This clonotype was found a few times. CDR3 coding DNA: TGTGCCAGCAGTCCGCTAGCGGGGTACACAGATACGCAGTATTTT. It translates to CASSPLAGYTDTQYF. The chain uses TRBV6-1 and TRBJ2-3, with TRBD2 identical over 9 bases. The ends lost 5 bases at V and 2 bases at J; junction bases unmatched: 5. The germline V gene has CDR1 MNHNS and CDR2 SASEGT. CDR3 length: 15 residues.

The table lists this clonotype with many counts. This rearrangement joins TRBV4-1 to TRBJ2-2; D is undetermined. Trimming took 0 bases from V and 6 from J, leaving 17 bases between them. This CDR3 has 17 residues. Germline V gene sequence: CDR1 MGHRA, CDR2 YSYEKL. The CDR3 spells CASSQDVYRRAPGELFF. In DNA, the CDR3 is TGCGCCAGCAGCCAAGATGTGTATAGAAGGGCCCCCGGGGAGCTGTTTTTT.

This clonotype showed up many times. This chain connects TRBV6-5 to TRBJ1-2; D is ambiguous. V was clipped by 5 bases and J by 8 bases, with 12 bases between them. The CDR3 loop spans 12 amino acids. Looked up from germline, CDR1 is MNHEY and CDR2 is SVGAGI. The chain's CDR3 is CASSPQGSGYTF. The CDR3 nucleotides read TGTGCCAGCAGTCCCCAAGGTTCCGGCTACACCTTC.

This clonotype was observed many times. The V gene is TRBV6-5, the J gene TRBJ2-2; D uncertain. Per the germline V gene, CDR1 is MNHEY and CDR2 is SVGAGI. The germline V and J ends were trimmed by 0 bases and 6 bases, with 11 bases remaining between them. This CDR3 contains 15 residues. The CDR3 is CASSYSQAPAGELFF. CDR3 DNA: TGTGCCAGCAGTTACTCGCAGGCTCCAGCCGGGGAGCTGTTTTTT.

Many counts were recorded for this clonotype. The chain recombines TRBV3-1 with TRBJ2-1, with TRBD2 matching 11 bases. Trimming cost V 4 bases and J 4 bases; bases outside gene matches: 6. From germline, CDR1 is LGHDT and CDR2 YNNKEL (reference sequence). CDR3 length: 16 amino acids. DNA of the CDR3: TGTGCCAGCAGCCTAGGGACTAGCGGACCGTACAATGAGCAGTTCTTC. Protein: CASSLGTSGPYNEQFF.

This clonotype was observed a handful of times. The rearrangement joins TRBV13 to TRBJ1-1, with D unclear. CDR3 length equals 16 residues. CDR1 is PRHDT, CDR2 FYEKMQ, per germline (reference sequence). Trimming cost V 0 bases and J 0 bases, with 11 bases left between them. Here the CDR3 reads CASSLGQSFMNTEAFF. The CDR3 DNA follows: TGTGCCAGCAGCTTAGGGCAGTCGTTTATGAACACTGAAGCTTTCTTT.

In its sample, this clonotype was seen many times. The V and J genes are TRBV6-6 and TRBJ2-3, with D perhaps assigned TRBD1 or TRBD2 (5 bases each). V lost 4 bases to trimming and J lost 4 bases, with 9 bases between them. Germline-derived CDR1 and CDR2 are MNHNY and SVGAGI (reference sequence). There are 13 residues in the CDR3. Here the CDR3 reads CASSSRGADTQYF. In DNA, the CDR3 is TGTGCCAGCAGTTCAAGGGGAGCAGATACGCAGTATTTT.

This clonotype was counted at least ten times. The chain uses TRBV30 and TRBJ1-3, with no clear D. With 1 base removed from V and 0 bases from J, the gap between germline ends came to 7 bases. The V gene's germline CDR1 is GTSNPN and CDR2 SVGIG (reference sequence). The CDR3 has 14 amino acids. The CDR3, as DNA: TGTGCCTGGAGTGGAAGGGTCTCTGGAAACACCATATATTTT. Amino acids: CAWSGRVSGNTIYF.

This clonotype was observed many times. The chain uses TRBV6-1 and TRBJ1-6; 10 nucleotides match TRBD1. The junction had 7 bases not matched to a gene; V was cut back by 6 bases and J by 8 bases. The CDR3 loop spans 15 amino acids. The germline V gene has CDR1 MNHNS and CDR2 SASEGT. CDR3 protein: CASSLTGTGDSPLHF. DNA for the CDR3: TGTGCCAGCAGCCTAACCGGGACAGGGGATTCACCCCTCCACTTT.

In regard to this clonotype: One end of the junction is discordant with germline, which a read error may explain. V is TRBV6-5 and J is TRBJ1-2; weak D call: TRBD1 (5 bases). The CDR3 extends over 14 amino acids. Germline assignment: CDR1 MNHEY and CDR2 SVGAGI. The CDR3 sequence is CASRQDGPLYDYTF. DNA for the CDR3: TGTGCCAGCAGACAGGACGGCCCCTTATATGACTACACCTTC.

This clonotype was seen repeatedly, ten times or more. DNA of the CDR3: TGTGCCATCGGAAGCTCCTACAATGAGCAGTTCTTC. This translates into CAIGSSYNEQFF. The chain carries TRBV10-3 and TRBJ2-1; D is unresolved. The V gene lost 8 bases and the J gene lost 0 bases, with 5 bases spanning the gap. The length of the CDR3 is 12 residues. Germline V gives CDR1 ENHRY, CDR2 SYGVKD.

This clonotype was observed at least ten times. DNA of the CDR3: TGTGCCAGTAGTATAGATGGGGTGACAGATACGCAGTATTTT. This sequence encodes CASSIDGVTDTQYF. The chain recombines TRBV19 with TRBJ2-3; unclear D gene. The germline V gene has CDR1 LNHDA and CDR2 SQIVND (reference sequence). The V end was cut by 0 bases, the J end by 3 bases, with 7 bases between. CDR3 size: 14 residues.

This clonotype was seen a handful of times. The chain has TRBV5-1 and TRBJ2-4, with D perhaps matching TRBD2 (6 bases). The CDR3 runs to 17 residues. Trimming cost V 0 bases and J 0 bases, with 13 bases left between them. Germline V CDR1 and CDR2: SGHRS, YFSETQ. The CDR3 is CASSLDPQRVAKNIQYF. The CDR3 nucleotides are TGCGCCAGCAGCTTGGACCCACAGCGGGTAGCCAAAAACATTCAGTACTTC.

This clonotype has at least ten counts. CDR3 sequence reads: CASSLYNGKLGDTQYF. The CDR3 nucleotides are TGTGCCAGCAGTTTATATAACGGAAAACTGGGGGATACGCAGTATTTT. The chain has TRBV27 and TRBJ2-3; D not certain. CDR1 is MNHEY, CDR2 SMNVEV, per germline (reference sequence). The CDR3 sequence is 16 residues long. Deletions cut 1 base from V and 6 bases from J, with 17 bases between.

Ten or more counts support this clonotype. The chain has TRBV29-1 and TRBJ2-2; 9 bases match TRBD2. J lost 3 bases, V lost 1 base, and 12 bases had no gene match. CDR1 SQVTM and CDR2 ANQGSEA come from the germline V gene. The CDR3 covers 18 residues. This chain's CDR3 is CSVEGAGTSKAHTGELFF. The DNA for the CDR3 is TGCAGCGTTGAAGGCGCGGGGACTAGCAAAGCCCACACCGGGGAGCTGTTTTTT.

This chain uses TRBV11-2 with TRBJ1-1; D ambiguous. The CDR3 totals 19 residues. The V and J ends lost 5 bases and 0 bases respectively, with 25 bases between them. Germline assignment: CDR1 SGHAT and CDR2 FQNNGV. This CDR3 reads CASSPSLLEEYFMNTEAFF. For the CDR3, the DNA is TGTGCCAGCAGCCCTTCCCTGTTAGAAGAGTACTTCATGAACACTGAAGCTTTCTTT.

Note on this clonotype: Its ends do not fully match the called genes, so a read error is possible. This chain joins TRBV12-3 or TRBV12-4 and TRBJ1-2; a possible D gene is TRBD1 (6 bases). This CDR3 is 16 amino acids long. The CDR3 DNA is TGCGCCAGCAGTTCCCTGGTGGGGGGCAGGGGAACCGGCTACACCTTC. It translates to CASSSLVGGRGTGYTF.

This chain connects TRBV4-1 to TRBJ1-2; D unclear. Germline V CDR1 and CDR2: MGHRA, YSYEKL. V dropped 0 bases and J dropped 8 bases, with 10 bases sitting between them. The CDR3 sequence is 13 residues long. The CDR3 protein is CASSQDGLRGYTF. The DNA for the CDR3 is TGCGCCAGCAGCCAAGACGGCTTAAGGGGCTACACCTTC.

This clonotype was recorded at least ten times. The chain combines TRBV5-1 with TRBJ2-4; either TRBD1 or TRBD2 may fit D (5 bases each). Germline-derived CDR1 and CDR2 are SGHRS and YFSETQ. The CDR3 length is 16 residues. The V end lost 3 bases, the J end lost 3 bases, and 16 bases lay between the germline ends. In DNA form, the CDR3 reads TGCGCCAGCAGCTCCTCCTCGAGGGGAAGCAAAAACATTCAGTACTTC. Its translation: CASSSSSRGSKNIQYF.

Only a few counts were recorded for this clonotype. The CDR3 region is CASSFGQGSTNEKLFF. In DNA form, the CDR3 reads TGTGCCAGCTCCTTCGGACAGGGCTCAACTAATGAAAAACTGTTTTTT. This chain connects TRBV18 to TRBJ1-4; 8 bases match TRBD1. The CDR3 loop spans 16 amino acids. The germline CDR1 and CDR2 sequences are KGHSH and LQKENI. The V segment lost 6 bases and the J segment 0 bases; nucleotides outside the gene matches: 6.

Note on this clonotype: A read error may explain this, as a much larger clone is one base away. The chain has TRBV30 and TRBJ1-1; D is unclear. CDR3 length: 11 residues. Germline V gene data show CDR1 as GTSNPN and CDR2 as SVGIG (reference sequence). The CDR3 DNA reads as TGTACCTGGAGGTCCAACACTGAAGCTTTCTTT. It is translated as CTWRSNTEAFF.

This clonotype was counted at least ten times. The J gene is TRBJ2-1, the V gene TRBV4-2; 11 bases line up with TRBD2. From germline, CDR1 is LGHNA and CDR2 YNFKEQ. V shed 0 bases and J 4 bases; nucleotides not matched to a gene: 8. The CDR3 is made up of 18 amino acids. The DNA of the CDR3 is TGTGCCAGCAGCCAAGATAAGGGGACTAGCGGAGATTACAATGAGCAGTTCTTC. This codes for CASSQDKGTSGDYNEQFF.

There are many counts of this clonotype. The rearrangement uses TRBV12-3 or TRBV12-4 and TRBJ2-1, with 10 positions matching TRBD2. The trim removed 1 base at V and 6 bases at J, leaving 6 bases unmatched. The CDR3 extends over 16 amino acids. The CDR3 region is CASSLGTSGTSNEQFF. CDR3 DNA: TGTGCCAGCAGTTTAGGTACTAGCGGGACTTCCAATGAGCAGTTCTTC.

This clonotype showed up just a few times. The rearrangement joins TRBV5-1 to TRBJ2-3, with TRBD1 matching 7 bases. Germline trimming cut 3 bases from V and 3 bases from J; bases unmatched to any gene: 7. This CDR3 has 15 amino acids. The germline gives CDR1 SGHRS, CDR2 YFSETQ. CDR3 sequence (DNA): TGCGCCAGCAGCTGGGACAGAGACAGAACAGATACGCAGTATTTT. Translation gives CASSWDRDRTDTQYF.

In this sample, this clonotype turned up many times. The chain recombines TRBV20-1 with TRBJ2-5; 7 nucleotides line up with TRBD1. Trimming cost V 0 bases and J 5 bases; bases outside gene matches: 12. The CDR3 is 16 amino acids. The germline gives CDR1 DFQATT, CDR2 SNEGSKA (reference sequence). The CDR3 nucleotides are TGCAGTGCTAGAGATGAAGGGGGCCGGGGCTGGGAGACCCAGTACTTC. This codes for CSARDEGGRGWETQYF.

This clonotype showed up many times. The chain employs TRBV5-1 and TRBJ1-2; TRBD1 is a possible D gene (6 bases). Trimming removed 4 bases from V and 4 bases from J, with 20 bases in between. The CDR3 extends over 16 amino acids. Per germline, CDR1 SGHRS and CDR2 YFSETQ. Here the CDR3 DNA reads TGCGCCAGCAGCGCCTCCGGGACAAACTCTTTCTATGGCTACACCTTC. Protein: CASSASGTNSFYGYTF. The full variable domain, with the rest looked up from reference TRBV5-1 and TRBJ1-2, is KAGVTQTPRYLIKTRGQQVTLSCSPISGHRSVSWYQQTPGQGLQFLFEYFSETQRNKGNFPGRFSGRQFSNSRSEMNVSTLELGDSALYLCASSASGTNSFYGYTFGSGTRLTVV.